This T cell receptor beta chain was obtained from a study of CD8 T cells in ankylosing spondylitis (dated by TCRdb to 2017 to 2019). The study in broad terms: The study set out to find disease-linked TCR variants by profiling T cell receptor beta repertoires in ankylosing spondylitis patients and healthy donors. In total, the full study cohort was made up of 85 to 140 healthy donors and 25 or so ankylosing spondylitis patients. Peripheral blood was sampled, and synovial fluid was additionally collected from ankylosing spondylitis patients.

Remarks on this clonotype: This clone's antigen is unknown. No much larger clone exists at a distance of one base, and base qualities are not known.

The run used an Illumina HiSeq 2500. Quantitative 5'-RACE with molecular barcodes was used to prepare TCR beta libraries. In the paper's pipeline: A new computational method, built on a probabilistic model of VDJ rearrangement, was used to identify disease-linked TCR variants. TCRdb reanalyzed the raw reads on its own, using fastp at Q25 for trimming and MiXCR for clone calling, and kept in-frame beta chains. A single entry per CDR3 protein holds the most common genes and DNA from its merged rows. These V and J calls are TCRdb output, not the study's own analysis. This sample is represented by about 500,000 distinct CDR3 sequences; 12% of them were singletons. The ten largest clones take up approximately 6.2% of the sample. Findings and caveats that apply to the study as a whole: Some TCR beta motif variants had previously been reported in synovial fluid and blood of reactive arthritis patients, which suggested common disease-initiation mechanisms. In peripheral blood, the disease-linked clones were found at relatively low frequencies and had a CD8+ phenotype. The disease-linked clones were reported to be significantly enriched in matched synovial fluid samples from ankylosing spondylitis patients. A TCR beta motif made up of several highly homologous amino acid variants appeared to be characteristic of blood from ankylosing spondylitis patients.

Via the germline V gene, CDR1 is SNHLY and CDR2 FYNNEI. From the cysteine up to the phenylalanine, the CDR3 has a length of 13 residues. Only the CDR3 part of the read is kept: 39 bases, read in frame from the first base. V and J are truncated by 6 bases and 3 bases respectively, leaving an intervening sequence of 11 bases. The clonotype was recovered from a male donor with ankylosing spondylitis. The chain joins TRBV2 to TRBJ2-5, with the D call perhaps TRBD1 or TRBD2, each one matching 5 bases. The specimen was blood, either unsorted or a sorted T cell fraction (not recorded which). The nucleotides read TGTGCCAGCAGGTGGGACGAGAAAGAGACCCAGTACTTC. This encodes CASRWDEKETQYF.